Listed below are T cell receptor beta chains from one sample, sequenced in a study of cytomegalovirus exposure and HLA in healthy donors. The repertoire was sequenced with immunoSEQ multiplex PCR; TCRdb's copy has only in-frame clones and lacks some. Of about 160,000 clones listed, 60% to 80% are singletons. The sequenced sample consisted of PBMCs. These receptors were taken from a woman aged 50 to 60 in good health and CMV-seropositive. The CDR3 runs from the conserved cysteine through the conserved F or W. The D gene is left open where the match is weak. Clone sizes are given selectively: once, few, many, or a class where the clone is expanded.

J: TRBJ2-2; V: TRBV14; D: NA; size: NA; CDR3: CASSQVSTGELFF; DNA: TGTGCCAGCAGCCAAGTGAGCACCGGGGAGCTGTTTTTT
J: TRBJ1-1; V: TRBV2; D: NA; size: NA; CDR3: CASSELRGRGTEAFF; DNA: TGTGCCAGCAGTGAATTACGGGGTAGAGGCACTGAAGCTTTCTTT
J: TRBJ1-5; V: TRBV28; D: TRBD1; size: once; CDR3: CASSYTGVRDQPQHF; DNA: TGTGCCAGCAGCTATACAGGGGTCAGAGATCAGCCCCAGCATTTT
J: TRBJ2-1; V: TRBV27; D: NA; size: NA; CDR3: CASSRTPLSPIEQFF; DNA: TGTGCCAGCAGTCGTACACCGCTTTCACCGATTGAGCAGTTCTTC
J: TRBJ1-1; V: TRBV7-6; D: TRBD1; size: NA; CDR3: CASSLAPTGLNTEAFF; DNA: TGTGCCAGCAGCTTAGCCCCGACAGGGTTGAACACTGAAGCTTTCTTT
J: TRBJ2-1; V: TRBV2; D: NA; size: NA; CDR3: CASTGRGHEQFF; DNA: TGTGCCAGCACTGGCAGGGGTCATGAGCAGTTCTTC
J: TRBJ2-7; V: TRBV27; D: TRBD1; size: NA; CDR3: CACRRQGAYEQYF; DNA: TGTGCCTGCCGCCGGCAGGGGGCCTACGAGCAGTACTTC
J: TRBJ1-6; V: TRBV7-2; D: TRBD1; size: NA; CDR3: CASSLLGQANSPLHF; DNA: TGTGCCAGCAGCTTACTGGGACAGGCTAATTCACCCCTCCACTTT
J: TRBJ2-2; V: TRBV7-3; D: TRBD2; size: NA; CDR3: CASSSSGPNTGELFF; DNA: TGTGCCAGCAGCTCTAGCGGGCCGAACACCGGGGAGCTGTTTTTT
J: TRBJ2-5; V: TRBV5-4; D: NA; size: NA; CDR3: CASSLATGKETQYF; DNA: TGTGCCAGCAGCTTGGCCACAGGCAAAGAGACCCAGTACTTC
J: TRBJ2-3; V: TRBV7-2; D: NA; size: NA; CDR3: CASSLAMGAQYF; DNA: TGTGCCAGCAGCTTAGCAATGGGAGCGCAGTATTTT
J: TRBJ1-5; V: TRBV6-5; D: TRBD1; size: NA; CDR3: CASRRDRAQLAQHF; DNA: TGTGCCAGCAGACGGGACAGGGCTCAATTAGCCCAGCATTTT
J: TRBJ1-2; V: TRBV4-2; D: NA; size: few; CDR3: CASSQDLGLNYGYTF; DNA: TGTGCCAGCAGCCAAGACCTGGGGCTTAACTATGGCTACACCTTC
J: TRBJ2-7; V: TRBV6-6; D: TRBD1; size: NA; CDR3: CASSPQQQGSPYEQYF; DNA: TGTGCCAGCAGTCCCCAACAACAGGGGAGCCCCTACGAGCAGTACTTC
J: TRBJ1-1; V: TRBV20-1; D: TRBD1; size: NA; CDR3: CSASGDREAFF; DNA: TGCAGTGCTAGTGGGGACAGAGAAGCTTTCTTT
J: TRBJ2-7; V: TRBV6-5; D: NA; size: NA; CDR3: CASSPWQGGEQYF; DNA: TGTGCCAGCAGTCCCTGGCAGGGAGGCGAGCAGTACTTC
J: TRBJ1-2; V: TRBV5-4; D: TRBD1; size: NA; CDR3: CASSLDGQGAGGYTF; DNA: TGTGCCAGCAGCTTGGACGGACAGGGGGCGGGTGGCTACACCTTC
J: TRBJ2-7; V: TRBV27; D: NA; size: NA; CDR3: CASSLWGGLEQYF; DNA: TGTGCCAGCAGTTTATGGGGGGGGCTTGAGCAGTACTTC
J: TRBJ1-2; V: TRBV5-8; D: NA; size: NA; CDR3: CASSSSGGYYGYTF; DNA: TGTGCCAGCAGCTCGTCAGGTGGATACTATGGCTACACCTTC
J: TRBJ1-1; V: TRBV27; D: TRBD1; size: NA; CDR3: CASSSGQGYTEAFF; DNA: TGTGCCAGCAGTAGCGGACAGGGGTACACTGAAGCTTTCTTT
J: TRBJ2-1; V: TRBV19; D: NA; size: NA; CDR3: CASSLGVRGEQFF; DNA: TGTGCCAGTAGTCTAGGGGTAAGGGGCGAGCAGTTCTTC
J: TRBJ2-2; V: TRBV9; D: NA; size: few; CDR3: CASSPWRNDGELFF; DNA: TGTGCCAGCAGCCCATGGAGGAACGACGGGGAGCTGTTTTTT
J: TRBJ1-1; V: TRBV7-2; D: NA; size: NA; CDR3: CASSLERQSTEAFF; DNA: TGTGCCAGCAGCTTAGAAAGACAGAGCACTGAAGCTTTCTTT
J: TRBJ2-1; V: TRBV13; D: NA; size: once; CDR3: CASSSPSGVSNEQFF; DNA: TGTGCCAGCAGCTCCCCTTCGGGAGTTTCCAATGAGCAGTTCTTC
J: TRBJ1-6; V: TRBV7-2; D: TRBD1; size: NA; CDR3: CASSLQGQGLTPLHF; DNA: TGTGCCAGCAGCTTACAGGGACAGGGGTTAACACCCCTCCACTTT
J: TRBJ2-3; V: TRBV2; D: NA; size: NA; CDR3: CASKTSASTDTQYF; DNA: TGTGCCAGCAAGACTAGTGCTAGCACAGATACGCAGTATTTT
J: TRBJ1-1; V: TRBV5-6; D: TRBD1; size: NA; CDR3: CASSLVGDRGTEAFF; DNA: TGTGCCAGCAGTCTTGTAGGGGACAGGGGGACTGAAGCTTTCTTT
J: TRBJ2-1; V: TRBV4-3; D: TRBD2; size: NA; CDR3: CASSQGLASYNEQFF; DNA: TGCGCCAGCAGCCAAGGACTAGCGTCCTACAATGAGCAGTTCTTC
J: TRBJ2-3; V: TRBV5-4; D: NA; size: NA; CDR3: CATTGQLDTQYF; DNA: TGTGCCACGACAGGTCAGTTAGATACGCAGTATTTT
J: TRBJ2-7; V: TRBV29-1; D: NA; size: NA; CDR3: CSVETRLREQYF; DNA: TGCAGCGTTGAGACAAGGCTCCGCGAGCAGTACTTC
J: TRBJ2-3; V: TRBV30; D: TRBD1; size: few; CDR3: CAWSTGDRLATDTQYF; DNA: TGTGCCTGGAGTACCGGGGACAGATTAGCTACAGATACGCAGTATTTT
J: TRBJ2-7; V: TRBV2; D: NA; size: once; CDR3: CASSEWTESSYEQYF; DNA: TGTGCCAGCAGTGAATGGACAGAGAGCTCCTACGAGCAGTACTTC
J: TRBJ1-5; V: TRBV27; D: NA; size: NA; CDR3: CASSLTVYQPQHF; DNA: TGTGCCAGCAGTTTGACAGTGTATCAGCCCCAGCATTTT
J: TRBJ1-2; V: TRBV5-6; D: TRBD1; size: NA; CDR3: CASRFEQGAAGGYTF; DNA: TGTGCCAGCAGGTTCGAACAGGGGGCCGCTGGTGGCTACACCTTC
J: TRBJ1-1; V: TRBV7-8; D: TRBD1; size: NA; CDR3: CASSHRGGDTEAFF; DNA: TGTGCCAGCAGCCACAGGGGGGGGGACACTGAAGCTTTCTTT
J: TRBJ1-2; V: TRBV14; D: NA; size: few; CDR3: CASSPRGWYGYTF; DNA: TGTGCCAGCAGCCCCCGAGGGTGGTATGGCTACACCTTC
J: TRBJ1-5; V: TRBV6-1; D: TRBD1; size: NA; CDR3: CASRGGGTENQPQHF; DNA: TGTGCCAGCAGGGGGGGCGGGACAGAAAATCAGCCCCAGCATTTT
J: TRBJ2-7; V: TRBV6-5; D: NA; size: NA; CDR3: CASKKTGIYEQYF; DNA: TGTGCCAGCAAGAAAACAGGGATCTACGAGCAGTACTTC
J: TRBJ2-1; V: TRBV11-3; D: TRBD2; size: NA; CDR3: CASSTRTSGDEQFF; DNA: TGTGCCAGCAGCACCAGGACTAGCGGTGATGAGCAGTTCTTC
J: TRBJ1-2; V: TRBV28; D: NA; size: NA; CDR3: CASSLAQKVYGYTF; DNA: TGTGCCAGCAGTTTAGCCCAGAAAGTTTATGGCTACACCTTC
J: TRBJ2-2; V: TRBV25-1; D: NA; size: NA; CDR3: CASSELSGDTGELFF; DNA: TGTGCCAGCAGTGAATTGTCGGGGGACACCGGGGAGCTGTTTTTT
J: TRBJ1-6; V: TRBV5-1; D: NA; size: few; CDR3: CASSLSDSRAPLHF; DNA: TGCGCCAGCAGCTTAAGCGACAGTCGGGCACCCCTCCACTTT
J: TRBJ1-4; V: TRBV13; D: NA; size: few; CDR3: CASSLTGGVSGKLFF; DNA: TGTGCCAGCAGCTTAACAGGCGGGGTTTCGGGAAAACTGTTTTTT
J: TRBJ1-5; V: TRBV6-1; D: NA; size: NA; CDR3: CASTPIGGNQPQHF; DNA: TGTGCCAGCACCCCAATAGGGGGCAATCAGCCCCAGCATTTT
J: TRBJ1-5; V: TRBV5-6; D: NA; size: NA; CDR3: CASSKLQGSEQPQHF; DNA: TGTGCCAGCAGCAAGCTACAGGGCTCCGAACAGCCCCAGCATTTT
J: TRBJ2-1; V: TRBV5-6; D: NA; size: NA; CDR3: CASSLRGGYNEQFF; DNA: TGTGCCAGCAGCTTGAGGGGGGGGTACAATGAGCAGTTCTTC
J: TRBJ1-2; V: TRBV27; D: TRBD1; size: once; CDR3: CASSTYRGVAGYTF; DNA: TGTGCCAGCAGTACCTACAGGGGTGTCGCGGGCTACACCTTC